This is a list of T cell receptor beta chains from one sample in a study of T cell changes during pregnancy in multiple sclerosis. Here immunoSEQ multiplex PCR was the method, and the copy in TCRdb shows in-frame clones only, minus some. This table has approximately 40,000 clones, about 87% appearing once. Specimen: CD4+ T cells from peripheral blood mononuclear cells, collected in the second trimester of pregnancy. These receptors were collected from a female donor with multiple sclerosis, enrolled in a pregnancy study. CDR3s include the opening cysteine and the closing phenylalanine or tryptophan. D genes are given only for firm matches. Size is stated for part of the rows, as once, few or many counts, or as a class when the clone is expanded.

j_gene | d_gene | v_gene | abundance | CDR3nt | CDR3aa
TRBJ2-1 | NA | TRBV9 | NA | TGTGCCAGCAGCGTAGAAGGACGGGGGAGTTACAATGAGCAGTTCTTC | CASSVEGRGSYNEQFF
TRBJ2-2 | NA | TRBV11-2 | NA | TGTGCCAGCAGCTTAGGGGTTCACAGGAAGAACACCGGGGAGCTGTTTTTT | CASSLGVHRKNTGELFF
TRBJ2-5 | NA | TRBV5-1 | NA | TGCGCCAGCAGCTTACAGGGAGAGACCCAGTACTTC | CASSLQGETQYF
TRBJ1-5 | NA | TRBV7-2 | NA | TGTGCCAGCAGCTTGGGCTTCAATCAGCCCCAGCATTTT | CASSLGFNQPQHF
TRBJ2-4 | NA | TRBV27 | NA | TGTGCCAGCAGTTTATCTCGGGGGAGGAACATTCAGTACTTC | CASSLSRGRNIQYF
TRBJ2-1 | NA | TRBV15 | NA | TGTGCCACCAGCAGATCCCGACTTAGCCCGCCACACAATGAGCAGTTCTTC | CATSRSRLSPPHNEQFF
TRBJ1-4 | NA | TRBV6-6 | NA | TGTGCCAGCAGTTACTCGAACCCCACCCAGGGGGAAAAACTGTTTTTT | CASSYSNPTQGEKLFF
TRBJ2-2 | TRBD2 | TRBV11-2 | NA | TGTGCCAGCAGAGTGGGAGGGTACACCGGGGAGCTGTTTTTT | CASRVGGYTGELFF
TRBJ2-7 | TRBD2 | TRBV10-3 | once | TGTGCCATCAGCGGCAGCGGGAGGGCCTTCGAGCAGTACTTC | CAISGSGRAFEQYF
TRBJ1-1 | NA | TRBV19 | NA | TGTGCCACCAAGACACGGATGAACACTGAAGCTTTCTTT | CATKTRMNTEAFF
TRBJ1-5 | NA | TRBV19 | NA | TGTGCCAGTAGTATAGTGGGGCCACACAATCAGCCCCAGCATTTT | CASSIVGPHNQPQHF
TRBJ2-7 | NA | TRBV5-1 | NA | TGCGCCAGCAGCCTCAACTTCGCATACGAGCAGTACTTC | CASSLNFAYEQYF
TRBJ1-6 | NA | TRBV7-9 | NA | TGTGCCAGCAGCTTAGACAGCTCCTATAATTCACCCCTCCACTTT | CASSLDSSYNSPLHF